This TCR beta chain was recorded in a study of cytomegalovirus exposure and HLA in healthy donors. While the first cohort had 500 to 700 subjects, the donors belonged to the separate validation cohort of roughly 130 subjects. Generated by immunoSEQ multiplex PCR, the TCRdb table keeps only in-frame clones and is missing some. The sample has about 400,000 clones, roughly 89% seen once. The length of the CDR3 is 14 residues. Germline CDR1 is SEHNR and CDR2 is FQNEAQ (reference sequence). The V segment lost 3 bases and the J segment 6 bases; nucleotides outside the gene matches: 2. Study conclusions and caveats: Among TCR sequences, most were rare, though some public TCRs appeared in many donors. Reports described diagnosis of cytomegalovirus status by the classifier as highly specific and sensitive. The authors listed 150 or so TCR beta chains as cytomegalovirus-associated.

In regard to this clone: Its matching antigen is unknown.

The specimen was PBMCs. The V gene is TRBV7-9, the J gene TRBJ1-6; 7 nucleotides agree with TRBD1. This TCR was recovered from a woman under 30 in good health and CMV-seronegative. The CDR3 sequence is CASSLTGLNSPLHF. DNA for the CDR3: TGTGCCAGCAGCTTGACAGGGCTTAATTCACCCCTCCACTTT.